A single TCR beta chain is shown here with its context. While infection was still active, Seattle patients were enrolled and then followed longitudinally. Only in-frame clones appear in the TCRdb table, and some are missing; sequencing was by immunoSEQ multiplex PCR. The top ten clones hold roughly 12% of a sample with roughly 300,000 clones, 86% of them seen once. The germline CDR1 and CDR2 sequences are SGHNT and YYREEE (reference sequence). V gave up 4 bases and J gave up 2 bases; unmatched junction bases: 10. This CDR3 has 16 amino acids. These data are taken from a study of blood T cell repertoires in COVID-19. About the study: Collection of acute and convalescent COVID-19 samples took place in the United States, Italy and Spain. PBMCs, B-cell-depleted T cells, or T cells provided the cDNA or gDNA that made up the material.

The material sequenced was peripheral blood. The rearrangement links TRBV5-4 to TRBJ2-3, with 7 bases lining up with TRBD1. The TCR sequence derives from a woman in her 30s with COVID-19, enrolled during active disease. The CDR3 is CASSTRVGGLTDTQYF. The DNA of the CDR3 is TGTGCCAGCAGCACCCGAGTAGGGGGCCTCACAGATACGCAGTATTTT.